These T cell receptor beta chains were read from a single sample in a study of cytomegalovirus exposure and HLA in healthy donors. Sequenced by immunoSEQ multiplex PCR; TCRdb stores in-frame clones only, minus some. The sample shows more than 100,000 clones, roughly 82% of them seen only once. Sequencing was carried out using PBMCs. Every receptor here comes from a human donor in good health. The CDR3 runs from the conserved cysteine through the conserved F or W. Each record gives: V gene, CDR3 length, J gene, D gene, CDR3 protein. The D gene is left open where the match is weak.

TRBV5-1,18,TRBJ2-3,TRBD2,CASSPGTSGRAVVDTQYF
TRBV7-9,15,.,TRBD1,CASFEEGQGTYEQYF
TRBV19,17,TRBJ1-1,TRBD1,CASSSRDRGLVDTEAFF
TRBV5-1,16,TRBJ1-1,.,CASSSNRGGLDTEAFF
TRBV6-1,16,TRBJ2-5,TRBD2,CASSGGLAGGWETQYF
TRBV29-1,12,TRBJ2-1,TRBD1,CSIRMTGMEQFF
TRBV7-9,17,TRBJ1-6,TRBD1,CASISGTGQTYNSPLHF
TRBV6-1,14,TRBJ1-4,.,CASSMYPDNKKLFF
TRBV5-4,15,TRBJ2-7,.,CASTPFGDRAYEQYF
TRBV2,13,TRBJ2-7,TRBD1,CASIPGTGWEQYF
TRBV25-1,15,TRBJ1-4,.,CASSEYKGAGEKLFF
TRBV4-1,18,TRBJ2-6,.,CASSQGAGLFAGANVLTF
TRBV19,14,TRBJ1-5,.,CASSMSGGNQPQHF
TRBV6-5,13,TRBJ2-5,TRBD2,CASSNSGKETQYF
TRBV7-6,14,TRBJ1-2,.,CASSTGQINYGYTF
TRBV28,15,TRBJ2-1,TRBD2,CASTRGTSGDNEQFF
TRBV27,18,TRBJ2-5,TRBD2,CASSLVAGGWRSQETQYF
TRBV19,16,TRBJ2-4,.,CASSMRNSVAKNIQYF
TRBV29-1,13,TRBJ2-7,.,CSVGGQHSYEQYF
TRBV6-4,14,TRBJ1-5,.,CASSEEGGVQPQHF
TRBV19,15,TRBJ2-1,TRBD2,CASKALSGRGNEQFF
TRBV6-5,14,TRBJ1-2,TRBD1,CASSGSGGYYGYTF
TRBV11-3,14,TRBJ2-5,TRBD1,CASSQWTGQETQYF
TRBV30,15,TRBJ1-4,.,CACLTGGGVWEKLFF
TRBV5-4,13,TRBJ2-7,.,CASSPRGSYEQYF
TRBV7-6,13,TRBJ2-1,.,CASSLGLSDEQFF
TRBV5-1,17,TRBJ2-4,.,CASSLARPLGAKNIQYF
TRBV4-1,16,TRBJ1-4,TRBD1,CASSRAQGAGGEKLFF
TRBV5-1,17,TRBJ2-1,.,CASSTGLAGTGGSEQFF
TRBV28,12,TRBJ1-2,.,CASSLLEYGYTF
TRBV5-6,16,TRBJ1-4,.,CASSLFLGQRNEKLFF
TRBV6-5,15,TRBJ2-2,.,CASSYEAGNTGELFF
TRBV5-6,13,TRBJ1-1,.,CASISGDNTEAFF
TRBV5-1,14,TRBJ1-2,.,CASTQGQATYGYTF
TRBV19,15,TRBJ2-5,TRBD1,CASSPSGQGWETQYF
TRBV5-6,19,TRBJ2-2,TRBD2,CASSPPTSGRYGMAGELFF
TRBV30,16,TRBJ1-3,.,CAWREPRIQRRNTIYF
TRBV19,14,TRBJ1-2,.,CASLQSTGSYGYTF
TRBV5-6,14,TRBJ1-1,.,CASSGQVGGTEAFF
TRBV6-6,12,TRBJ1-5,.,CASSYVVEPQHF
TRBV29-1,13,TRBJ2-7,TRBD1,CSVGRGSSYEQYF
TRBV7-6,16,TRBJ2-1,TRBD2,CASSLVSLAGYNEQFF
TRBV11-2,14,TRBJ2-3,.,CASSFSRAPDTQYF
TRBV5-4,15,TRBJ2-3,TRBD2,CASSLGLAGRDTQYF
TRBV15,16,TRBJ2-2,TRBD1,CATSSNRGYGSGELFF
TRBV27,19,TRBJ2-3,TRBD2,CASSLSLIWLAGDTDTQYF
TRBV18,14,TRBJ2-1,.,CASSPPVRGYEQFF
TRBV6-6,13,TRBJ1-2,TRBD1,CASSPGQAYGYTF
TRBV10-1,14,.,TRBD1,CASSPYRGQDEQYF
TRBV28,16,TRBJ1-5,TRBD1,CASSSPADRANQPQHF
TRBV28,14,TRBJ2-7,TRBD2,CASRAGGSRYEQYF
TRBV2,14,TRBJ1-1,TRBD1,CASRDRERNTEAFF
TRBV28,14,TRBJ1-2,.,CASSLEGRNYGYTF
TRBV5-6,14,TRBJ1-1,TRBD1,CASSWGQLNTEAFF
TRBV5-6,15,TRBJ2-7,TRBD2,CASSLDVAGGNEQYF
TRBV5-5,16,TRBJ2-7,TRBD2,CASSFQLAGGYYEQYF
TRBV27,15,TRBJ1-1,TRBD1,CASSLTGMTGGEAFF
TRBV11-2,17,TRBJ2-2,.,CASSLFSVIANTGELFF
TRBV27,15,TRBJ1-5,TRBD1,CASSSGQGFGQPQHF